These 32 T cell receptor beta chains came from one sample sequenced in a study of beta chain features in type 1 diabetes. Every bit of the isolated RNA underwent reverse transcription, so sequencing read expressed TCRB transcripts. Only in-frame clones appear in the TCRdb table, and some are missing; sequencing was by immunoSEQ multiplex PCR. The sample shows roughly 300,000 clones, 8% of them seen only once. The sequencing sample was made of central memory CD4+ T cells from blood. Receptors were obtained from a woman aged 18-29 years in good health.

This clone came up a few times. This chain connects TRBV20-1 to TRBJ1-2; unclear D gene. The CDR3 loop spans 11 amino acids. The V gene's germline CDR1 is DFQATT and CDR2 SNEGSKA (reference sequence). Trimming took 5 bases from V and 3 from J, leaving 7 bases between them. This chain's CDR3 is CSAPFDYGYTF. CDR3 sequence (DNA): TGCAGTGCTCCTTTTGACTATGGCTACACCTTC.

This clone was seen a few times. Sequence at one end of the junction differs from germline and may be a read error. The V gene is TRBV13, the J gene TRBJ2-7; 8 nucleotides agree with TRBD1. This CDR3 has 16 residues. From germline, CDR1 is PRHDT and CDR2 FYEKMQ (reference sequence). CDR3 loop: CASSLGQGGRGYEQYF. The CDR3 DNA follows: TGTGCCAGCAGCCTAGGACAGGGCGGAAGGGGCTACGAGCAGTACTTC. Supplemented by reference TRBV13 and TRBJ2-7, the full variable domain reads AAGVIQSPRHLIKEKRETATLKCYPIPRHDTVYWYQQGPGQDPQFLISFYEKMQSDKGSIPDRFSAQQFSDYHSELNMSSLELGDSALYFCASSLGQGGRGYEQYFGPGTRLTVT.

This clone was seen only once. The CDR3 here is CASSRGSTGTGELFF. DNA of the CDR3: TGCGCCAGCAGTCGCGGGTCTACCGGCACCGGGGAGCTGTTTTTT. This sequence joins TRBV10-1 and TRBJ2-2; a possible D gene is TRBD2 (5 bases). V was clipped by 5 bases and J by 4 bases, with 14 bases between them. From germline, CDR1 is WNHNN and CDR2 SYGVQD (reference sequence). The CDR3 totals 15 residues.

This clone showed up just a few times. The gene calls are TRBV21-1 and TRBJ1-2; TRBD1, the D gene given by the table, was not confirmed from the DNA. TRBV21-1 is a recognized pseudogene. The CDR3 is made up of 13 amino acids. DNA for the CDR3: TGTGCCAGTGGACAGGGATTCATCTATGGCTACACCTTC. It is translated as CASGQGFIYGYTF.

The gene calls are TRBV7-8 and TRBJ2-7; possible D gene TRBD2, 6 bases. The germline V gene has CDR1 SGHVS and CDR2 FQNEAQ. Trimming stripped 5 bases from V and 6 bases from J, with 11 bases between. This CDR3 comprises 12 residues. CDR3 residues: CASSRDWGEQYF. CDR3 in DNA: TGTGCCAGCAGCAGGGACTGGGGCGAGCAGTACTTC.

This clone was found a few times. Distinct nucleotide sequences in the sample also encode this CDR3. This chain links TRBV11-2 with TRBJ2-3; 7 nucleotides agree with TRBD1. Germline-derived CDR1 and CDR2 are SGHAT and FQNNGV. The CDR3 is made up of 14 amino acids. Unmatched junction bases numbered 4, after V lost 1 base and J lost 6 bases. The CDR3 here is CASSLGQGADTQYF. In DNA, the CDR3 is TGTGCCAGCAGCTTAGGACAGGGTGCGGATACGCAGTATTTT.

The chain links TRBV7-9 to TRBJ2-7, with TRBD2 identical over 8 bases. The CDR3 runs 14 residues. Germline V lookup: CDR1 SEHNR, CDR2 FQNEAQ (reference sequence). V shed 5 bases, J shed 0 bases, and the junction held 3 bases outside the gene matches. CDR3 loop: CASSISGASYEQYF. The CDR3 DNA follows: TGTGCCAGCAGCATTAGCGGGGCCTCCTACGAGCAGTACTTC. The full variable domain, rest sourced from reference TRBV7-9 and TRBJ2-7, is DTGVSQNPRHKITKRGQNVTFRCDPISEHNRLYWYRQTLGQGPEFLTYFQNEAQLEKSRLLSDRFSAERPKGSFSTLEIQRTEQGDSAMYLCASSISGASYEQYFGPGTRLTVT.

This clone was detected a few times. The V gene is TRBV28, the J gene TRBJ2-7, with TRBD2 identical over 7 bases. CDR3 length: 15 amino acids. Germline assignment: CDR1 MDHEN and CDR2 SYDVKM. V lost 10 bases and J lost 1; bases outside the gene matches: 13. The CDR3 spells CATLVGGTPSYEQYF. CDR3 in DNA: TGTGCCACCCTCGTGGGGGGGACTCCTTCCTACGAGCAGTACTTC.

This chain connects TRBV6-1 to TRBJ1-2; D is possibly TRBD1 (6 bases). Germline V lookup: CDR1 MNHNS, CDR2 SASEGT. The CDR3 runs 15 residues. Trimming stripped 6 bases from V and 1 base from J, with 15 bases between. The CDR3: CASRERDTHNYGYTF. The DNA for the CDR3 is TGTGCCAGCAGGGAACGGGACACCCATAACTATGGCTACACCTTC.

This clone was seen a handful of times. The rearrangement links TRBV14 to TRBJ2-7; no clear D gene. The length of the CDR3 is 15 residues. The V end lost 5 bases, the J end lost 1 base, and 15 bases lay between the germline ends. Germline values: CDR1 SGHDN, CDR2 FVKESK. CDR3 loop: CASSTATLRSYEQYF. The CDR3 region has the DNA TGTGCCAGCAGCACAGCCACTCTCCGATCCTACGAGCAGTACTTC.

This clone was seen just once. The rearrangement uses TRBV9 and TRBJ2-3; D is unclear. V was cut by 2 bases and J by 1 base, with 8 bases left in between. Germline CDR1 and CDR2: SGDLS and YYNGEE. This CDR3 comprises 14 residues. The CDR3 DNA reads TGTGCCAGCAGCGTGTCGATGGGCACAGATACGCAGTATTTT. Translation gives CASSVSMGTDTQYF.

Of note for this clone: The junction differs from germline at one of its ends, possibly a read error. This sequence joins TRBV5-4 and TRBJ1-1; 7 bases are a match to TRBD1. The CDR3 consists of 17 residues. The germline gives CDR1 SGHNT, CDR2 YYREEE (reference sequence). CDR3 sequence: CASSQEKSHRGATEAFF. The CDR3 DNA is TGCGCCAGCAGCCAAGAGAAATCCCACAGGGGTGCGACTGAAGCTTTCTTT.

Only a few counts were recorded for this clone. The rearrangement uses TRBV6-5 and TRBJ2-2, with a weak D call TRBD1 (5 bases). V was clipped by 4 bases and J by 2 bases, with 11 bases between them. Germline loops: CDR1 MNHEY, CDR2 SVGAGI. CDR3 length: 15 residues. In DNA form, the CDR3 reads TGTGCCAGCAGTTTCAATCAGGGTAACACCGGGGAGCTGTTTTTT. This encodes CASSFNQGNTGELFF.

The sample holds a few counts of this clone. The chain uses TRBV11-2 and TRBJ1-1; D call uncertain. Deletions cut 5 bases from V and 0 bases from J, with 10 bases between. The CDR3 is 14 amino acids. CDR1 SGHAT and CDR2 FQNNGV come from the germline V gene. CDR3 amino acids: CASSQRGLNTEAFF. The CDR3 DNA sequence: TGTGCCAGCAGCCAGCGGGGATTGAACACTGAAGCTTTCTTT.

The chain is built from TRBV7-8 and TRBJ2-1; 10 nucleotides align to TRBD2. The CDR3 totals 17 residues. With V trimmed by 2 bases and J by 8 bases, 12 bases remained unmatched. Germline V gives CDR1 SGHVS, CDR2 FQNEAQ. CDR3: CASSLSPPSGRAHEQFF. In DNA form, the CDR3 reads TGTGCCAGCAGCTTAAGCCCCCCCAGCGGGAGGGCCCATGAGCAGTTCTTC.

V usage is TRBV4-1 and J usage is TRBJ2-3, with D maybe TRBD2 (5 bases). Trimming cost V 2 bases and J 4 bases, with 10 bases left between them. The V gene's germline CDR1 is MGHRA and CDR2 YSYEKL. There are 14 residues in the CDR3. CDR3 residues: CASSQPDSSDTQYF. For the CDR3, the DNA is TGCGCCAGCAGCCAACCGGACTCATCAGATACGCAGTATTTT.

The chain links TRBV4-2 to TRBJ2-7; no clear D gene. This CDR3 is 13 amino acids long. Germline CDR1 LGHNA, CDR2 YNFKEQ. Trimming removed 0 bases from V and 6 bases from J, with 9 bases in between. This CDR3 is CASSQDGSGEQYF. Written as DNA, the CDR3 is TGTGCCAGCAGCCAAGATGGCAGTGGCGAGCAGTACTTC.

This chain links TRBV28 with TRBJ1-4, with D possibly matching TRBD1 (6 bases). This CDR3 contains 15 residues. Trimming removed 5 bases at V and 6 bases at J, with 16 bases between. Germline values: CDR1 MDHEN, CDR2 SYDVKM. CDR3: CASSHTGMTYEKLFF. CDR3 bases: TGTGCCAGCAGTCATACAGGGATGACGTATGAAAAACTGTTTTTT.

The rearrangement links TRBV4-3 to TRBJ1-5; 7 positions agree with TRBD1. There are 13 residues in the CDR3. J gave up 6 bases and V 2 bases, and 1 base lay outside the gene matches. Germline CDR1 and CDR2: LGHNA and YSLEER. CDR3 in DNA: TGCGCCAGCAGCCAACAGGGGGGTCAGCCCCAGCATTTT. This gives the protein CASSQQGGQPQHF.

This clone was seen more than once but under ten times. CDR3 amino acids: CASMPGQVWNEQFF. CDR3 nucleotide sequence: TGTGCCAGCATGCCGGGACAGGTGTGGAATGAGCAGTTCTTC. V gene TRBV7-2 combines with J gene TRBJ2-1; 8 positions agree with TRBD1. The CDR3 is 14 amino acids. Losses at the gene ends were 7 bases for V and 7 bases for J; bases not matched to a gene: 9. Germline V gene sequence: CDR1 SGHTA, CDR2 FQGNSA.

CDR3 amino acids: CASSREAGNGYTF. As DNA, the CDR3 is TGTGCCAGCAGCCGCGAAGCTGGGAATGGCTACACCTTC. The genes are TRBV5-4 and TRBJ1-2; no firm D call. Germline loops: CDR1 SGHNT, CDR2 YYREEE (reference sequence). Trimming shortened V by 4 bases and J by 6 bases, and 13 bases separated the two germline ends. The CDR3 runs to 13 residues.

The chain employs TRBV19 and TRBJ1-2; TRBD1 matches 9 bases. V shed 7 bases and J 2 bases; nucleotides not matched to a gene: 11. CDR3 length: 16 amino acids. Germline CDR1 LNHDA, CDR2 SQIVND (reference sequence). The CDR3 reads CASKDRTGVWNYGYTF. The CDR3 DNA sequence: TGTGCCAGTAAGGATCGGACAGGGGTTTGGAACTATGGCTACACCTTC. Based on the CDR3 plus reference TRBV19 and TRBJ1-2, the full variable domain is DGGITQSPKYLFRKEGQNVTLSCEQNLNHDAMYWYRQDPGQGLRLIYYSQIVNDFQKGDIAEGYSVSREKKESFPLTVTSAQKNPTAFYLCASKDRTGVWNYGYTFGSGTRLTVV.

This clone turned up a few times. An end of the junction does not agree with germline; a read error may underlie this. The rearrangement uses TRBV6-5 and TRBJ2-7; no reliable D call. Looked up from germline, CDR1 is MNHEY and CDR2 is SVGAGI. The CDR3 runs 12 residues. CDR3 loop: CAISELEREQYF. The CDR3, as DNA: TGTGCCATCAGTGAGCTGGAACGAGAGCAGTACTTC.

This clone has only a few counts. This sequence joins TRBV5-6 and TRBJ2-7; D perhaps matches TRBD1 (6 bases). The CDR3 runs 15 residues. CDR1 and CDR2 from the germline V gene are SGHDT and YYEEEE. The V end lost 4 bases, the J end lost 1 base, and 15 bases lay between the germline ends. The CDR3 DNA sequence: TGTGCCAGCAGCGTAAGATGGGACAAATCCTACGAGCAGTACTTC. Its translation: CASSVRWDKSYEQYF. Using reference TRBV5-6 and TRBJ2-7 for the parts outside the CDR3, the full variable domain is DAGVTQSPTHLIKTRGQQVTLRCSPKSGHDTVSWYQQALGQGPQFIFQYYEEEERQRGNFPDRFSGHQFPNYSSELNVNALLLGDSALYLCASSVRWDKSYEQYFGPGTRLTVT.

The CDR3 region is CASSLRGALQPQHF. DNA for the CDR3: TGTGCCAGCAGTTTGCGGGGGGCACTTCAGCCCCAGCATTTT. The rearrangement joins TRBV28 to TRBJ1-5; D possibly corresponds to TRBD1 (6 bases). Trimming stripped 3 bases from V and 6 bases from J, with 12 bases between. The germline gives CDR1 MDHEN, CDR2 SYDVKM. The CDR3 contains 14 residues.

This clone turned up a few times. V gene TRBV4-2 combines with J gene TRBJ2-2; TRBD1 might be the D (6 bases). Germline CDR1 LGHNA, CDR2 YNFKEQ. The CDR3 has 22 residues. V lost 0 bases and J lost 6, with 32 bases in between. CDR3 nucleotides: TGTGCCAGCAGCCAAGAAAGGTTCGGTCCTAGCACAGGGAATATTCGTGCCGGGGAGCTGTTTTTT. As protein: CASSQERFGPSTGNIRAGELFF.

In its sample, this clone was seen a few times. The gene calls are TRBV28 and TRBJ2-3; no clear D. Germline CDR1 reads MDHEN; CDR2 reads SYDVKM. V dropped 2 bases and J dropped 10 bases, with 10 bases sitting between them. This CDR3 contains 12 residues. The CDR3 DNA sequence: TGTGCCAGCAGTTTAAAGCTAGTTGCGCAGTATTTT. Its protein is CASSLKLVAQYF.

The CDR3 here is CASSDPGTGSEKLFF. In DNA form, the CDR3 reads TGTGCCAGCAGTGATCCCGGGACAGGGTCCGAAAAACTGTTTTTT. The chain joins TRBV25-1 to TRBJ1-4; 9 nucleotides line up with TRBD1. This CDR3 region has 15 residues. V was clipped by 3 bases and J by 8 bases; unmatched bases: 7. Germline values: CDR1 MGHDK, CDR2 SYGVNS.

This clone was found a few times. The chain employs TRBV6-5 and TRBJ2-3; TRBD2 matches 12 bases. J gave up 5 bases and V 6 bases, and 6 bases lay outside the gene matches. From germline, CDR1 is MNHEY and CDR2 SVGAGI. CDR3 length: 15 amino acids. This chain's CDR3 is CASRRTLAGGDTQYF. CDR3 coding DNA: TGTGCCAGCAGGAGGACACTAGCGGGAGGAGATACGCAGTATTTT.

The rearrangement uses TRBV7-8 and TRBJ2-3; D call uncertain. The CDR3 runs 14 residues. Germline CDR1 SGHVS, CDR2 FQNEAQ. V was clipped by 0 bases and J by 4 bases, with 8 bases between them. The CDR3 sequence: CASSLAESADTQYF. The CDR3 nucleotides are TGTGCCAGCAGCTTAGCGGAATCCGCAGATACGCAGTATTTT.

This clone was seen a few times. The chain has TRBV27 and TRBJ2-7; 9 bases are shared with TRBD1. V lost 5 bases to trimming and J lost 1 base; unmatched junction nucleotides: 3. The CDR3 length is 14 residues. The germline V gene encodes CDR1 MNHEY and CDR2 SMNVEV (reference sequence). The CDR3 DNA reads TGTGCCAGCAGTCAGGACAGGGGTTCCTACGAGCAGTACTTC. Its protein is CASSQDRGSYEQYF.

This clone has only a few counts. The chain is built from TRBV29-1 and TRBJ2-3, with TRBD2 matching 10 bases. Germline assignment: CDR1 SQVTM and CDR2 ANQGSEA. The CDR3 length is 14 residues. The ends lost 4 bases at V and 7 bases at J; junction bases unmatched: 8. The CDR3 sequence: CSVVSGRASNTQYF. The CDR3 nucleotides read TGCAGCGTTGTAAGCGGGAGGGCCTCGAATACGCAGTATTTT.